This entry lists 12 T cell receptor beta chains sequenced from one sample in a study of shared clonotypes between healthy human individuals. CD45RO-negative, CCR7-selected cells formed the naive CD8 fraction, which excluded terminally differentiated effector memory CD45RA+ cells. Method: immunoSEQ multiplex PCR; TCRdb's copy keeps in-frame clones and lacks some. The sample lists about 820,000 clones, 80% to 95% seen once, with nearly 25% in the top ten. The sequenced sample was naive CD8+ T cells sorted from blood. All receptors come from a man aged 30 to 45 in good health.

This chain connects TRBV9 to TRBJ2-1, with D perhaps given as TRBD1 or TRBD2 (5 bases each). The CDR3 length is 12 residues. CDR1 and CDR2 (germline): SGDLS, YYNGEE. Trimming removed 3 bases at V and 6 bases at J, with 7 bases between. The CDR3 DNA follows: TGTGCCAGCAGCGCCGGGGCCAATGAGCAGTTCTTC. Protein product: CASSAGANEQFF.

The chain uses TRBV2 and TRBJ1-5; 10 positions match TRBD1. The CDR3 consists of 17 residues. V gave up 1 base and J gave up 3 bases; unmatched junction bases: 6. Germline assignment: CDR1 SNHLY and CDR2 FYNNEI. The CDR3 loop reads CASSEGQGAILNQPQHF. The DNA for the CDR3 is TGTGCCAGCAGTGAAGGACAGGGGGCCATACTCAATCAGCCCCAGCATTTT.

V is TRBV29-1 and J is TRBJ2-2, with no clear D. Germline assignment: CDR1 SQVTM and CDR2 ANQGSEA. The CDR3 loop spans 13 amino acids. Trimming stripped 7 bases from V and 6 bases from J, with 15 bases between. DNA for the CDR3: TGCAGCGCCGAAGAAGGTGTGCCCGGGGAGCTGTTTTTT. Encoded protein: CSAEEGVPGELFF.

The chain uses TRBV5-5 and TRBJ2-1; 7 bases agree with TRBD2. CDR1 and CDR2 from the germline V gene are SGHKS and YYEKEE (reference sequence). V lost 4 bases to trimming and J lost 10 bases; unmatched junction nucleotides: 8. This CDR3 comprises 13 residues. In DNA form, the CDR3 reads TGTGCCAGCAGCAAATCTAGCGGCTTGGAGCAGTTCTTC. Amino acids: CASSKSSGLEQFF.

This clone was observed once. The chain joins TRBV19 to TRBJ2-7, with 7 positions matching TRBD1. The CDR3 contains 13 residues. The junction had 6 bases not matched to a gene; V was cut back by 6 bases and J by 4 bases. Looked up from germline, CDR1 is LNHDA and CDR2 is SQIVND (reference sequence). The CDR3 DNA sequence: TGTGCCAGTAGACTCCCGGGACAGTACGAGCAGTACTTC. This translates into CASRLPGQYEQYF.

For this clone: Distinct nucleotide sequences in the sample also encode this CDR3. The chain carries TRBV7-9 and TRBJ1-1, with no clear D. The CDR3 is 12 residues long. The ends were cut back, 0 bases at V and 6 bases at J, with 5 bases in the middle. The germline V gene encodes CDR1 SEHNR and CDR2 FQNEAQ (reference sequence). The CDR3 DNA sequence: TGTGCCAGCAGCTTAGCGGGCGCTGAAGCTTTCTTT. Translated: CASSLAGAEAFF.

The V gene is TRBV5-1, the J gene TRBJ2-3; D gene uncertain. In germline, CDR1 is SGHRS, CDR2 YFSETQ. The CDR3 consists of 18 residues. V was trimmed by 1 base and J by 2 bases, leaving 20 bases between them. CDR3 sequence: CASSLYIHSLKNTDTQYF. Here the CDR3 DNA reads TGCGCCAGCAGCTTGTATATTCACAGCCTAAAAAACACAGATACGCAGTATTTT.

In this sample, this clone turned up once. The CDR3 region has the DNA TGTGCCACCTACTCCGGGACAGGTGACTGGAAGGTCCAGTATTTT. This encodes CATYSGTGDWKVQYF. This chain joins TRBV19 and TRBJ2-3, with TRBD1 matching 8 bases. V lost 10 bases to trimming and J lost 12 bases; unmatched junction nucleotides: 21. The CDR3 has 15 residues. From germline, CDR1 is LNHDA and CDR2 SQIVND (reference sequence).

The rearrangement links TRBV5-1 to TRBJ2-1; 13 bases fit TRBD2. This CDR3 spans 18 amino acids. CDR1 SGHRS and CDR2 YFSETQ come from the germline V gene. The V gene end was trimmed by 2 bases and the J gene end by 8 bases; junction bases not matched to a gene: 13. As DNA, the CDR3 is TGCGCCAGCAGCTTCGAAGGACTAGCGGGAGAACCCGCCGATGAGCAGTTCTTC. It encodes CASSFEGLAGEPADEQFF.

This clone showed up just once. The chain recombines TRBV6-5 with TRBJ2-3; the match to TRBD1 covers 10 bases. Germline lookup yields CDR1 MNHEY and CDR2 SVGAGI. V gave up 7 bases and J gave up 5 bases; unmatched junction bases: 3. This CDR3 has 13 residues. The CDR3, as DNA: TGTGCCAGCACCGGGACAGGGGAAGATACGCAGTATTTT. This gives the protein CASTGTGEDTQYF.

CDR3 nucleotides: TGCGCCAGCAGCTTGCCGTCCCGGGAAGGCGATACGCAGTATTTT. Its translation: CASSLPSREGDTQYF. The chain links TRBV5-1 to TRBJ2-3, with D possibly being TRBD2 (5 bases). Per germline, CDR1 SGHRS and CDR2 YFSETQ. With 1 base removed from V and 6 bases from J, the gap between germline ends came to 15 bases. The length of the CDR3 is 15 residues.

The J gene is TRBJ1-5, the V gene TRBV11-2; no definite D call. V lost 3 bases and J 9 bases, leaving 15 bases between the germline ends. This CDR3 contains 14 residues. From germline, CDR1 is SGHAT and CDR2 FQNNGV. CDR3 nucleotides: TGTGCCAGCAGCTTCGGCGGAACAGCCAGGCCCCAGCATTTT. Encoded protein: CASSFGGTARPQHF. The whole variable domain, remainder taken from reference TRBV11-2 and TRBJ1-5, is EAGVAQSPRYKIIEKRQSVAFWCNPISGHATLYWYQQILGQGPKLLIQFQNNGVVDDSQLPKDRFSAERLKGVDSTLKIQPAKLEDSAVYLCASSFGGTARPQHFGDGTRLSIL.